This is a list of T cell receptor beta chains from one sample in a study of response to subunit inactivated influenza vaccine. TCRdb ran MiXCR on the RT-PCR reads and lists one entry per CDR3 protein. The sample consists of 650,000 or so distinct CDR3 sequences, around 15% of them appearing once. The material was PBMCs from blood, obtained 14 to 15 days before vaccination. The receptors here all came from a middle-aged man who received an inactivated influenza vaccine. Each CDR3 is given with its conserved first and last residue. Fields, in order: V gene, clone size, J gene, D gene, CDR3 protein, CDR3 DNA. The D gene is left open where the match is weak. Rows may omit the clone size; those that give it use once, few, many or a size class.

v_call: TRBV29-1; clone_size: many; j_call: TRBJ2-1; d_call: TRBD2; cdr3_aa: CSVEDTSGFSYNEQFF; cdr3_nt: TGCAGCGTTGAAGATACTAGCGGGTTTTCCTACAATGAGCAGTTCTTC
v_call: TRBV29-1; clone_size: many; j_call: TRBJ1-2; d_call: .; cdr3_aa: CSFYPKGPGGYTF; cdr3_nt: TGCAGCTTTTACCCGAAGGGGCCGGGTGGCTACACCTTC
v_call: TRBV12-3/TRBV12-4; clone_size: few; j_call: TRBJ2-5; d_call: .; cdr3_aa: CASTPSRRGETQYF; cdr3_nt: TGTGCCAGCACCCCCAGTCGACGGGGGGAGACCCAGTACTTC
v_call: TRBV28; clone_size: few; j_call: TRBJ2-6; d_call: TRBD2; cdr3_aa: CASSGGGYSGANVLTF; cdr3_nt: TGTGCCAGCAGCGGGGGGGGGTACTCTGGGGCCAACGTCCTGACTTTC
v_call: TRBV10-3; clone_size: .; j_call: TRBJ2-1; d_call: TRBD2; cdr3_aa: CAISVSSGSAGNEQFF; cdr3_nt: TGTGCCATCAGTGTGTCTAGCGGGAGCGCGGGGAATGAGCAGTTCTTC
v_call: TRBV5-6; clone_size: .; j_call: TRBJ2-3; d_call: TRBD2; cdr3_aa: CASSRTSGRLSDTQYF; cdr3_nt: TGTGCCAGCAGCCGAACTAGCGGGAGGCTGTCAGATACGCAGTATTTT
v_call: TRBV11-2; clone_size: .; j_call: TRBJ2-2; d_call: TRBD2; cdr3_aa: CASSFTSGRAAELFF; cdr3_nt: TGTGCCAGCAGCTTCACTAGCGGGAGGGCCGCGGAGCTGTTTTTT
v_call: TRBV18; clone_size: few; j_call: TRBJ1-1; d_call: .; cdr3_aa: CASSPGQLMNTEAFF; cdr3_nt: TGTGCCAGCTCACCCGGCCAGCTCATGAACACTGAAGCTTTCTTT
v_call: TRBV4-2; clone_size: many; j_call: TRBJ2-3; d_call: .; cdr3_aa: CASSQDPRTSGTDTQYF; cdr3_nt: TGTGCCAGCAGCCAAGATCCGCGGACATCAGGCACAGATACGCAGTATTTT
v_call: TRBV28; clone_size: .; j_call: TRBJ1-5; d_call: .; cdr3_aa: CASSLWGEGRQPQHF; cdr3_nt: TGTGCCAGCAGTTTATGGGGCGAGGGGAGGCAGCCCCAGCATTTT
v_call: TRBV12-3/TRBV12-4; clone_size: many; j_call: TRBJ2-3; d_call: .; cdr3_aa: CASSPGLSQYF; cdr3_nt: TGTGCCAGCAGCCCAGGTCTCTCGCAGTATTTT
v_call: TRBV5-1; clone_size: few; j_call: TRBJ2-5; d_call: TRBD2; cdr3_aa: CASRGGRQQTQETQYF; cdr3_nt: TGCGCCAGCCGCGGGGGGAGACAACAAACGCAAGAGACCCAGTACTTC
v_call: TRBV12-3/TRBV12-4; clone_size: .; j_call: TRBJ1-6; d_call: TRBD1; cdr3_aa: CASSFQGAVSPLHF; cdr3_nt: TGTGCCAGCAGTTTTCAGGGGGCCGTGTCACCCCTCCACTTT
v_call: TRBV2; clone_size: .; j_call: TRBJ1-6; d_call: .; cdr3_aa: CASSEQGGPLHF; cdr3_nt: TGTGCCAGCAGTGAACAGGGTGGGCCCCTCCACTTT
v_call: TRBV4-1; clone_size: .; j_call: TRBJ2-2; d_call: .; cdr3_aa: CASSQDQRGGTGELFF; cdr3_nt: TGCGCCAGCAGCCAAGATCAGAGGGGGGGCACCGGGGAGCTGTTTTTT
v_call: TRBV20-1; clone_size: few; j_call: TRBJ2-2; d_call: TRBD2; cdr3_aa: CSGRTSGTTGELFF; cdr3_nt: TGCAGTGGTCGGACTAGCGGGACCACCGGGGAGCTGTTTTTT
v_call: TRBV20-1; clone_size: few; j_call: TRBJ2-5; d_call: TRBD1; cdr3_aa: CSGFWAGGQETQYF; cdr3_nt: TGCAGCGGGTTTTGGGCAGGGGGCCAAGAGACCCAGTACTTC
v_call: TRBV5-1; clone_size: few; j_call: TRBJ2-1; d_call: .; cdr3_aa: CASSLIHNEQFF; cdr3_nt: TGCGCCAGCAGCTTGATCCACAATGAGCAGTTCTTC
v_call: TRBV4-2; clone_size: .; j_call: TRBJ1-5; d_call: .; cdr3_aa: CASSQVPNQPQHF; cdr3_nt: TGTGCCAGCAGCCAAGTTCCCAATCAGCCCCAGCATTTT
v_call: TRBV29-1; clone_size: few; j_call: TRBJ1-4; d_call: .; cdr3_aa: CSGVESEKLFF; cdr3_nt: TGCAGCGGTGTTGAATCGGAAAAACTGTTTTTT
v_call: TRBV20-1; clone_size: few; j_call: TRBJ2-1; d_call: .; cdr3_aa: CSAREARGNNEQFF; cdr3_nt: TGCAGTGCTAGGGAGGCTAGGGGGAACAATGAGCAGTTCTTC
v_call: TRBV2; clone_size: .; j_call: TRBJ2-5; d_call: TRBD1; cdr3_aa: CASKEDRALETQYF; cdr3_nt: TGTGCCAGCAAAGAGGACAGGGCACTAGAGACCCAGTACTTC
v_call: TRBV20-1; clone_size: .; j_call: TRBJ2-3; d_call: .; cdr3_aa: CSAMQGFNTDTQYF; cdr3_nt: TGCAGTGCTATGCAGGGATTCAACACAGATACGCAGTATTTT
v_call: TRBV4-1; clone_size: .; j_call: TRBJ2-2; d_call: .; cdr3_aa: CASSQDAPGGGNTGELFF; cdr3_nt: TGCGCCAGCAGCCAAGATGCCCCAGGGGGAGGGAACACCGGGGAGCTGTTTTTT
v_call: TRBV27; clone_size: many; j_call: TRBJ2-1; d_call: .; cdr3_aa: CASSPTGRSYNEQFF; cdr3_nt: TGTGCCAGCAGTCCGACAGGACGCTCCTACAATGAGCAGTTCTTC
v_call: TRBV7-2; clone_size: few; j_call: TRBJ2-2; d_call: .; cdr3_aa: CASSLGRGPNTGELFF; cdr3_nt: TGTGCCAGCAGCTTAGGGAGGGGGCCGAACACCGGGGAGCTGTTTTTT
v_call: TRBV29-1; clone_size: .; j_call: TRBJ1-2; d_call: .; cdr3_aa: CSVGQYEGYGYTF; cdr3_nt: TGCAGCGTTGGGCAATACGAAGGCTATGGCTACACCTTC
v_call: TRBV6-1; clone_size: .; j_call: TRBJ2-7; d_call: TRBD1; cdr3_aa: CASSVRDSTYEQYF; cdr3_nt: TGTGCCAGCAGTGTACGGGACAGCACCTACGAGCAGTACTTC
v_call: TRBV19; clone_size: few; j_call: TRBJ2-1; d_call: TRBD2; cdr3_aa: CASSIAASGYNEQFF; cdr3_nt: TGTGCCAGTAGTATAGCGGCTAGCGGCTACAATGAGCAGTTCTTC
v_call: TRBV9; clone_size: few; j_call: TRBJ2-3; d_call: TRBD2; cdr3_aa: CASSQWGGTSGKFDTQYF; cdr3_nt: TGTGCCAGCAGCCAATGGGGCGGGACTAGCGGGAAGTTCGATACGCAGTATTTT
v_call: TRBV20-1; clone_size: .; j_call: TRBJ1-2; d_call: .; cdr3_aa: CSARGGLHF; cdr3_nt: TGCAGTGCTAGGGGGGGCCTACATTTC
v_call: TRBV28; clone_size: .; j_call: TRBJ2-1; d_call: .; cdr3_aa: CASSFVAGRSSYNEQFF; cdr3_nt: TGTGCCAGCAGTTTTGTGGCAGGGAGGAGCTCCTACAATGAGCAGTTCTTC